This TCR beta chain was recovered during a study of T cell responses to AZD1222 COVID-19 vaccine. This CDR3 is built from 14 residues. Germline-derived CDR1 and CDR2 are SQVTM and ANQGSEA. The junction had 5 bases not matched to a gene; V was cut back by 4 bases and J by 4 bases. The repertoire was sequenced with immunoSEQ multiplex PCR; TCRdb's copy has only in-frame clones and lacks some. This sample has 90,000 to 100,000 clones; roughly 90% occur once, and the top ten carry around 3%. The V gene is TRBV29-1, the J gene TRBJ1-5, with TRBD1 matching over 9 bases. Material: peripheral blood, obtained on day 0 of AZD1222 vaccination. The source is an adult in good health. The CDR3 loop reads CSVGGQGSNQPQHF. Written as DNA, the CDR3 is TGCAGCGTTGGAGGACAGGGGAGTAATCAGCCCCAGCATTTT.